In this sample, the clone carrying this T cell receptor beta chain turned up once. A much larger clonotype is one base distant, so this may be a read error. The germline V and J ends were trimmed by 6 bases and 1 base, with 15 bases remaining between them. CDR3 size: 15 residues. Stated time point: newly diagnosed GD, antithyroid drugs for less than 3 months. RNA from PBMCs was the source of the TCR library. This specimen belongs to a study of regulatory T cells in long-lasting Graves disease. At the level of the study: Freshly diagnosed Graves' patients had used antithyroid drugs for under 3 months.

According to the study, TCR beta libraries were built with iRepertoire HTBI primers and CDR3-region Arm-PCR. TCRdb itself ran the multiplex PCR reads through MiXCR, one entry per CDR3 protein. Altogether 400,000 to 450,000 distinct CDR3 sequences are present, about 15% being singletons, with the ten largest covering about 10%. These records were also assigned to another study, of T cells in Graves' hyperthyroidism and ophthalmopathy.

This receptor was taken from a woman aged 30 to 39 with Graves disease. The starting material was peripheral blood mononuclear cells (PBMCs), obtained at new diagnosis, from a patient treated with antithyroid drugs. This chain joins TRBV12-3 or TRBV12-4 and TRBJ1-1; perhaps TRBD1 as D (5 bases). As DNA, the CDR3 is TGTGCCAGCAGATCCGGGCTGGGGCGGAACACTGAAGCTTTCTTT. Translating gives CASRSGLGRNTEAFF.